The 12 T cell receptor beta chains given below trace back to one sample, sequenced in a study of T cells after yellow fever vaccination (dated by TCRdb to about 2019). The library was prepared using 5' RACE. Reads for this sample came from an Illumina NovaSeq 6000. The raw public reads went through TCRdb reprocessing: fastp at Q25, MiXCR clone calling, in-frame beta chains kept. Rows are combined by CDR3 protein, so each entry shows the most common genes and DNA. Recorded for this sample are 250,000 to 300,000 distinct CDR3 sequences; roughly 5% of them occurred a single time. Of the sample, more than 3% falls within the top ten clones. In light of the paper, this sample's treatment or condition label describes: live attenuated yellow fever vaccine strain. Sample: CD4+ T cells sorted from PBMCs, taken on the day of the yellow fever booster vaccination. The receptor source for this set is a man in his late teens or twenties who received the YFV17D yellow fever vaccine.

This clonotype was recorded many times. The chain has TRBV7-3 and TRBJ2-5; 7 bases are shared with TRBD2. The V and J ends lost 2 bases and 5 bases, in that order; junction bases with no gene match: 8. This CDR3 contains 15 residues. Germline CDR1 and CDR2: SGHTA and FQGTGA. CDR3 loop: CASSLAGVPQETQYF. The CDR3 nucleotides are TGTGCCAGCAGCTTAGCGGGGGTCCCTCAGGAGACCCAGTACTTC.

Ten or more counts support this clonotype. The CDR3 loop is CASSQDYNEQFF. CDR3 DNA sequence: TGTGCCAGCAGTCAGGACTACAATGAGCAGTTCTTC. The V and J genes are TRBV2 and TRBJ2-1; D is uncertain. Germline values: CDR1 SNHLY, CDR2 FYNNEI. Trimming shortened V by 5 bases and J by 3 bases, and 5 bases separated the two germline ends. CDR3 length: 12 residues. The full variable domain, its missing parts supplied by reference TRBV2 and TRBJ2-1, is EPEVTQTPSHQVTQMGQEVILRCVPISNHLYFYWYRQILGQKVEFLVSFYNNEISEKSEIFDDQFSVERPDGSNFTLKIRSTKLEDSAMYFCASSQDYNEQFFGPGTRLTVL.

In nucleotides, the CDR3 is TGTGCCAGCGGAGGACAGGGGACCGGGGAGCTGTTTTTT. Its translation is CASGGQGTGELFF. The chain links TRBV25-1 to TRBJ2-2; 9 nucleotides match TRBD1. The CDR3 runs 13 residues. V lost 8 bases, J lost 5 bases, and 3 bases stayed unmatched. Germline assignment: CDR1 MGHDK and CDR2 SYGVNS.

A few counts support this clonotype. V usage is TRBV15 and J usage is TRBJ2-5; TRBD2 might be the D (5 bases). CDR1 LNHNV and CDR2 YYDKDF come from the germline V gene (reference sequence). With 0 bases removed from V and 7 bases from J, the gap between germline ends came to 6 bases. The CDR3 is 12 residues long. CDR3 protein: CATSRESGTQYF. CDR3 bases: TGTGCCACCAGCAGAGAAAGCGGGACCCAGTACTTC.

A few counts support this clonotype. The chain couples TRBV7-2 to TRBJ1-5; 7 nucleotides line up with TRBD1. V lost 5 bases and J lost 1; bases outside the gene matches: 2. The CDR3 consists of 14 residues. CDR1 is SGHTA and CDR2 is FQGNSA in the germline V gene. The CDR3 DNA follows: TGTGCCAGCAGCCTACAGGGGAGCAATCAGCCCCAGCATTTT. This codes for CASSLQGSNQPQHF. Supplemented by reference TRBV7-2 and TRBJ1-5, the full variable domain reads GAGVSQSPSNKVTEKGKDVELRCDPISGHTALYWYRQSLGQGLEFLIYFQGNSAPDKSGLPSDRFSAERTGGSVSTLTIQRTQQEDSAVYLCASSLQGSNQPQHFGDGTRLSIL.

V and J are TRBV6-5 and TRBJ2-1; TRBD1 matches at 7 bases. The ends lost 2 bases at V and 8 bases at J; junction bases unmatched: 3. CDR3 size: 13 residues. Germline CDR1 reads MNHEY; CDR2 reads SVGAGI. The CDR3 spells CASSYRQGDEQFF. In nucleotides, the CDR3 is TGTGCCAGCAGTTACAGGCAGGGGGATGAGCAGTTCTTC.

This clonotype was detected many times. CDR3: CASRAGRNQPQHF. CDR3 in DNA: TGCGCCAGCAGGGCAGGGAGGAATCAGCCCCAGCATTTT. This chain connects TRBV5-1 to TRBJ1-5, with D possibly TRBD1 on 5 matching bases. CDR3 length: 13 amino acids. Trimming pared 5 bases from V and 4 bases from J, leaving 10 bases between. The germline V gene encodes CDR1 SGHRS and CDR2 YFSETQ.

The V and J genes are TRBV3-1 and TRBJ1-1; D gene unclear. The CDR3 has 13 amino acids. The germline gives CDR1 LGHDT, CDR2 YNNKEL (reference sequence). The V gene lost 6 bases and the J gene lost 1 base, with 9 bases spanning the gap. The CDR3 protein is CASSGRENTEAFF. Written as DNA, the CDR3 is TGTGCCAGCAGTGGTCGGGAGAACACTGAAGCTTTCTTT.

The chain uses TRBV12-3 or TRBV12-4 and TRBJ1-6, with 7 bases matching TRBD1. The CDR3 extends over 14 amino acids. V dropped 6 bases and J dropped 10; count of bases not matched to a gene: 9. CDR3 amino acids: CASSPPTGSSPLHF. The CDR3 DNA reads TGTGCCAGCAGCCCACCGACAGGGAGCTCACCCCTCCACTTT.

This clonotype occurred a few times. The gene calls are TRBV7-8 and TRBJ1-5; TRBD1 is a possible D gene (6 bases). Germline CDR1 SGHVS, CDR2 FQNEAQ. Trimming removed 1 base at V and 6 bases at J, with 16 bases between. The CDR3 is 16 amino acids. The CDR3 DNA follows: TGTGCCAGCAGCTTAGGGGGGGCATTTAACGGTCAGCCCCAGCATTTT. It codes for CASSLGGAFNGQPQHF. Full variable domain (rest looked up from reference TRBV7-8 and TRBJ1-5): GAGVSQSPRYKVAKRGQDVALRCDPISGHVSLFWYQQALGQGPEFLTYFQNEAQLDKSGLPSDRFFAERPEGSVSTLKIQRTQQEDSAVYLCASSLGGAFNGQPQHFGDGTRLSIL.

The gene calls are TRBV12-3 or TRBV12-4 and TRBJ1-5; possible D gene TRBD1, 6 bases. The V end was cut by 5 bases, the J end by 1 base, with 12 bases between. This CDR3 has 15 residues. The CDR3 DNA reads as TGTGCCAGCAGTCCCCTAGGGGGGAGCAATCAGCCCCAGCATTTT. As protein: CASSPLGGSNQPQHF.

This clonotype has at least ten counts. The chain employs TRBV30 and TRBJ2-3; a weak D match, TRBD2 (5 bases). Trimming stripped 0 bases from V and 4 bases from J, with 5 bases between. The germline CDR1 and CDR2 sequences are GTSNPN and SVGIG (reference sequence). The CDR3 has 12 residues. CDR3: CAWSVLADTQYF. DNA for the CDR3: TGTGCCTGGAGTGTACTAGCAGATACGCAGTATTTT.